A single sample gave rise to the 26 T cell receptor beta chains below, sequenced in a study of blood T cells in healthy people across ages. Primers used in a second PCR of roughly 6 to 11 cycles were a sample-barcoded 5' primer and a J-beta primer mix. TCRdb reprocessed the 5' RACE reads via MiXCR and lists one record per CDR3 protein. The sample carries about 1.1 million distinct CDR3 sequences, less than 45% recorded once. The sample consisted of blood. Receptors originate from a man in his late teens or twenties in good health.

The J gene is TRBJ2-2, the V gene TRBV9; perhaps D is TRBD1 or TRBD2 (5 bases each). Trimming removed 0 bases from V and 1 base from J, with 10 bases in between. This CDR3 contains 16 residues. Germline CDR1 and CDR2: SGDLS and YYNGEE. CDR3 in amino acids: CASSVGGPRNTGELFF. CDR3 DNA sequence: TGTGCCAGCAGCGTAGGGGGACCGCGGAACACCGGGGAGCTGTTTTTT. Filled out from reference TRBV9 and TRBJ2-2, the complete variable domain reads DSGVTQTPKHLITATGQRVTLRCSPRSGDLSVYWYQQSLDQGLQFLIQYYNGEERAKGNILERFSAQQFPDLHSELNLSSLELGDSALYFCASSVGGPRNTGELFFGEGSRLTVL.

This chain joins TRBV10-3 and TRBJ2-1; weak D call: TRBD1 (6 bases). V was clipped by 0 bases and J by 4 bases, with 13 bases between them. Looked up from germline, CDR1 is ENHRY and CDR2 is SYGVKD. There are 16 residues in the CDR3. CDR3 sequence (DNA): TGTGCCATCAGTGAGTCTGGGCAGGGGCGATACAATGAGCAGTTCTTC. It codes for CAISESGQGRYNEQFF.

This clonotype was seen a few times. This rearrangement joins TRBV28 to TRBJ2-5; D is possibly TRBD2 (6 bases). The CDR3 loop spans 13 amino acids. From germline, CDR1 is MDHEN and CDR2 SYDVKM. Trimming removed 10 bases at V and 4 bases at J, with 16 bases between. CDR3 nucleotides: TGTGCCACAACTAACGGAGGGATAGAGACCCAGTACTTC. Protein: CATTNGGIETQYF.

V is TRBV6-5 and J is TRBJ2-3, with unresolved D. V was shortened by 7 bases and J by 4 bases, with 18 bases between the two germline ends. The CDR3 runs to 15 residues. Looked up from germline, CDR1 is MNHEY and CDR2 is SVGAGI. In nucleotides, the CDR3 is TGTGCCAGCACCCCCAACCTTTTAGCCGCAGATACGCAGTATTTT. This encodes CASTPNLLAADTQYF.

V is TRBV9 and J is TRBJ2-3, with 8 positions matching TRBD2. Germline CDR1 and CDR2: SGDLS and YYNGEE. After removal of 0 bases from V and 0 bases from J, the junction contained 3 bases not matched to a gene. The CDR3 is 16 amino acids. CDR3 protein: CASSVVSGGSTDTQYF. The CDR3, as DNA: TGTGCCAGCAGCGTAGTGTCGGGGGGGAGCACAGATACGCAGTATTTT. The complete variable domain, with remaining parts taken from reference TRBV9 and TRBJ2-3, reads DSGVTQTPKHLITATGQRVTLRCSPRSGDLSVYWYQQSLDQGLQFLIQYYNGEERAKGNILERFSAQQFPDLHSELNLSSLELGDSALYFCASSVVSGGSTDTQYFGPGTRLTVL.

The gene calls are TRBV9 and TRBJ1-1; 8 bases line up with TRBD1. Germline loops: CDR1 SGDLS, CDR2 YYNGEE. V was clipped by 0 bases and J by 7 bases; unmatched bases: 11. The CDR3 consists of 16 residues. CDR3: CASSVGFRDRLDEAFF. CDR3 nucleotide sequence: TGTGCCAGCAGCGTAGGTTTTAGGGACAGGTTGGATGAAGCTTTCTTT.

The chain carries TRBV21-1 and TRBJ2-1; the DNA was not used to check the table's D call, TRBD2. TRBV21-1 has pseudogene status. The length of the CDR3 is 11 residues. The CDR3 nucleotides read TGTGCCAGCAGCCTCCCTCGAGAGCAGTTCTTC. It translates to CASSLPREQFF.

Details on this clonotype: Since a much larger clone is just one base distant, this may be a read error. The rearrangement joins TRBV4-3 to TRBJ2-3, with 8 bases lining up with TRBD2. CDR1 is LGHNA, CDR2 YSLEER, per germline. The CDR3 has 16 residues. The junction had 8 bases not matched to a gene; V was cut back by 4 bases and J by 2 bases. The CDR3 region has the DNA TGCGCCAGCAGCCCAAGTCAACTAGCGGACACAGATACGCAGTATTTT. Protein product: CASSPSQLADTDTQYF.

This clonotype was seen a handful of times. This rearrangement joins TRBV27 to TRBJ2-5; D is possibly TRBD1 or TRBD2 (5 bases each). V was trimmed by 4 bases and J by 2 bases, leaving 11 bases between them. In germline, CDR1 is MNHEY, CDR2 SMNVEV (reference sequence). The CDR3 has 14 amino acids. In DNA form, the CDR3 reads TGTGCCAGCAGTTCCCTGGGGGAGCAAGAGACCCAGTACTTC. Protein product: CASSSLGEQETQYF.

The chain couples TRBV12-3 or TRBV12-4 to TRBJ2-5; D is undetermined. This CDR3 spans 12 amino acids. The V gene lost 4 bases and the J gene lost 9 bases, with 12 bases spanning the gap. DNA of the CDR3: TGTGCCAGCAGTTACGAAAGTAGGGCCCAGTACTTC. It yields the protein CASSYESRAQYF.

This chain links TRBV10-3 with TRBJ1-6; 7 bases line up with TRBD1. The germline V gene has CDR1 ENHRY and CDR2 SYGVKD. V dropped 8 bases and J dropped 0; count of bases not matched to a gene: 7. The CDR3 spans 16 residues. CDR3 coding DNA: TGTGCCATCGGGACAGCAGAGTCCTCCTATAATTCACCCCTCCACTTT. This encodes CAIGTAESSYNSPLHF.

This chain uses TRBV6-1 with TRBJ1-1; D might be TRBD1 (6 bases). This CDR3 has 15 residues. The V end was cut by 8 bases, the J end by 0 bases, with 16 bases between. Germline V gene sequence: CDR1 MNHNS, CDR2 SASEGT. The CDR3 DNA reads TGTGCCAGCGCTAAGGCGGGACACATGAACACTGAAGCTTTCTTT. It translates to CASAKAGHMNTEAFF.

Notes on this clonotype: At one of its ends the junction is not consistent with the germline gene, which may arise from a read error. This chain connects TRBV4-1 to TRBJ1-1; D ambiguous. This CDR3 is built from 14 residues. Looked up from germline, CDR1 is MGHRA and CDR2 is YSYEKL. CDR3 residues: CASSQFSANTDAFF. In DNA, the CDR3 is TGCGCCAGCAGCCAGTTTTCGGCGAACACTGATGCTTTCTTT.

The V gene is TRBV28, the J gene TRBJ1-4; D remains unclear. The CDR3 is 13 amino acids. Germline CDR1 and CDR2: MDHEN and SYDVKM. V was clipped by 7 bases and J by 8 bases, with 14 bases between them. DNA of the CDR3: TGTGCCAGCACCCCAGGATCCAGGGAAAAACTGTTTTTT. Encoded protein: CASTPGSREKLFF. Using reference TRBV28 and TRBJ1-4 for the parts outside the CDR3, the full variable domain is DVKVTQSSRYLVKRTGEKVFLECVQDMDHENMFWYRQDPGLGLRLIYFSYDVKMKEKGDIPEGYSVSREKKERFSLILESASTNQTSMYLCASTPGSREKLFFGSGTQLSVL.

The CDR3 DNA reads as TGCAGTGCTAGAGTCCCCGGGAGGGCTCCACACAATGAGCAGTTCTTC. Translated: CSARVPGRAPHNEQFF. The rearrangement uses TRBV20-1 and TRBJ2-1, with 8 bases identical to TRBD2. V dropped 1 base and J dropped 5; count of bases not matched to a gene: 10. CDR3 length: 16 amino acids. Per the germline V gene, CDR1 is DFQATT and CDR2 is SNEGSKA (reference sequence).

This clonotype was detected only a few times. This chain connects TRBV7-9 to TRBJ2-1, with D maybe TRBD1 (8 bases). The CDR3 sequence is 15 residues long. Germline V gene lookup returns CDR1 SEHNR and CDR2 FQNEAQ (reference sequence). V lost 4 bases, J lost 5 bases, and 15 bases lay in between. CDR3 loop: CASSSRQGTNNEQFF. CDR3 DNA: TGTGCCAGCAGCTCAAGACAGGGGACTAACAATGAGCAGTTCTTC. Full variable domain (missing parts from reference TRBV7-9 and TRBJ2-1): DTGVSQNPRHKITKRGQNVTFRCDPISEHNRLYWYRQTLGQGPEFLTYFQNEAQLEKSRLLSDRFSAERPKGSFSTLEIQRTEQGDSAMYLCASSSRQGTNNEQFFGPGTRLTVL.

Remarks on this clonotype: Sequence at one end of the junction differs from germline and may be a read error. The rearrangement uses TRBV5-5 and TRBJ2-3, with D perhaps TRBD1 (6 bases). Germline CDR1 SGHKS, CDR2 YYEKEE (reference sequence). The CDR3 loop spans 13 amino acids. The CDR3 nucleotides read TGTGCCTGCAGCTGGGGGCCAACAGATACGCAGTATTTT. It specifies CACSWGPTDTQYF. The whole variable domain, filled in from reference TRBV5-5 and TRBJ2-3, reads DAGVTQSPTHLIKTRGQQVTLRCSPISGHKSVSWYQQVLGQGPQFIFQYYEKEERGRGNFPDRFSARQFPNYSSELNVNALLLGDSALYLCACSWGPTDTQYFGPGTRLTVL.

The chain has TRBV6-6 and TRBJ2-3; maybe TRBD2 (7 bases). In germline, CDR1 is MNHNY, CDR2 SVGAGI (reference sequence). V lost 2 bases and J lost 2, with 17 bases in between. CDR3 size: 17 residues. CDR3 DNA sequence: TGTGCCAGCAGTTACGGGCCATTCGGGGGGCACACAGATACGCAGTATTTT. Protein: CASSYGPFGGHTDTQYF.

This clonotype showed up just a few times. The chain recombines TRBV27 with TRBJ1-1, with TRBD1 identical over 8 bases. Per the germline V gene, CDR1 is MNHEY and CDR2 is SMNVEV (reference sequence). The CDR3 totals 15 residues. J was trimmed by 3 bases and V by 5 bases; bases with no gene match: 8. CDR3 nucleotides: TGTGCCAGCAGTCCCCGACAGGGGTCATACACTGAAGCTTTCTTT. This sequence encodes CASSPRQGSYTEAFF.

J is TRBJ1-3 and V is TRBV28; D uncertain. Trimming left V 7 bases short and J 1 base short, with 17 bases between. From germline, CDR1 is MDHEN and CDR2 SYDVKM. This CDR3 region has 16 residues. The CDR3 DNA is TGTGCCAGCACTCTAGGTGTAGGTGATTCTGGAAACACCATATATTTT. It codes for CASTLGVGDSGNTIYF. Based on the CDR3 plus reference TRBV28 and TRBJ1-3, the full variable domain is DVKVTQSSRYLVKRTGEKVFLECVQDMDHENMFWYRQDPGLGLRLIYFSYDVKMKEKGDIPEGYSVSREKKERFSLILESASTNQTSMYLCASTLGVGDSGNTIYFGEGSWLTVV.

The rearrangement joins TRBV5-1 to TRBJ2-3; tentatively, D is TRBD2 (6 bases). With 4 bases removed from V and 5 bases from J, the gap between germline ends came to 20 bases. This CDR3 region has 16 residues. Germline CDR1 reads SGHRS; CDR2 reads YFSETQ. The DNA for the CDR3 is TGCGCCAGCAGCACGCTGGGGCCTTTCGGGGGAGATACGCAGTATTTT. Translating it yields CASSTLGPFGGDTQYF. The full variable domain, in which reference TRBV5-1 and TRBJ2-3 provide the parts outside the CDR3, is KAGVTQTPRYLIKTRGQQVTLSCSPISGHRSVSWYQQTPGQGLQFLFEYFSETQRNKGNFPGRFSGRQFSNSRSEMNVSTLELGDSALYLCASSTLGPFGGDTQYFGPGTRLTVL.

CDR3 nucleotides: TGCAGTGCTAGAGATCCCCGGGGGAACACTGAAGCTTTCTTT. Protein product: CSARDPRGNTEAFF. The chain employs TRBV20-1 and TRBJ1-1; D is ambiguous. V was pared by 0 bases and J by 1 base, with 9 bases between. CDR1 and CDR2 from the germline V gene are DFQATT and SNEGSKA (reference sequence). This CDR3 spans 14 amino acids.

This clonotype was picked up a small number of times. V is TRBV6-2 or TRBV6-3 and J is TRBJ1-2, with a possible D match to TRBD1 (5 bases). The CDR3 runs 14 residues. Deletions cut 6 bases from V and 6 bases from J, with 17 bases between. Germline V gene lookup returns CDR1 MNHEY and CDR2 SVGEGT. The CDR3 nucleotides read TGTGCCAGCAGAAAGGGACTGCCGTTTGATGGCTACACCTTC. Translation gives CASRKGLPFDGYTF.

This clonotype was picked up a small number of times. CDR3 residues: CASSLARSKNIQYF. The CDR3 nucleotides read TGTGCCAGCAGCTTAGCCAGGTCTAAAAACATTCAGTACTTC. V is TRBV7-2 and J is TRBJ2-4; D is ambiguous. The CDR3 consists of 14 residues. The germline V gene has CDR1 SGHTA and CDR2 FQGNSA. Trimming left V 0 bases short and J 4 bases short, with 7 bases between.

In this sample, this clonotype turned up once. V gene TRBV25-1 combines with J gene TRBJ2-4, with D maybe TRBD1 (5 bases). The DNA end favors TRBJ2-7, so the J call may be wrong. The CDR3 is made up of 14 amino acids. Germline CDR1 MGHDK, CDR2 SYGVNS. CDR3 amino acids: CASSDREFPDEQYF. The CDR3 DNA sequence: TGTGCCAGCAGTGACAGGGAATTTCCCGACGAGCAGTACTTC.

This chain joins TRBV5-6 and TRBJ1-5; 11 positions match TRBD1. The CDR3 contains 16 residues. Trimming took 4 bases from V and 4 from J; bases not matched to a gene: 7. Germline V lookup: CDR1 SGHDT, CDR2 YYEEEE. The chain's CDR3 is CASSPRTGGFNQPQHF. As DNA, the CDR3 is TGTGCCAGCAGCCCAAGGACAGGGGGCTTTAATCAGCCCCAGCATTTT. The complete variable domain, with remaining parts taken from reference TRBV5-6 and TRBJ1-5, reads DAGVTQSPTHLIKTRGQQVTLRCSPKSGHDTVSWYQQALGQGPQFIFQYYEEEERQRGNFPDRFSGHQFPNYSSELNVNALLLGDSALYLCASSPRTGGFNQPQHFGDGTRLSIL.